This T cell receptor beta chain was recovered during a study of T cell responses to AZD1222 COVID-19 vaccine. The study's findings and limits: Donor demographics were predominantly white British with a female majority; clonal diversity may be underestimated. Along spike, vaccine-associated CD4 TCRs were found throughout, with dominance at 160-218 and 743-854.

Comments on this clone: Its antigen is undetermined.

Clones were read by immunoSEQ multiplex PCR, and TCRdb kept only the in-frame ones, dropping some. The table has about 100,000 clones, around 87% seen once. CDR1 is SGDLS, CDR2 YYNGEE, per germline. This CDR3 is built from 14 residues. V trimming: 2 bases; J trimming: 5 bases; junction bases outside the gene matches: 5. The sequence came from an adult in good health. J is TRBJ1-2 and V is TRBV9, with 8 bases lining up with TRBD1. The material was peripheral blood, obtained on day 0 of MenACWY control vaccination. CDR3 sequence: CASSVGQGGYGYTF. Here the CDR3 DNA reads TGTGCCAGCAGCGTCGGACAGGGAGGGTATGGCTACACCTTC.